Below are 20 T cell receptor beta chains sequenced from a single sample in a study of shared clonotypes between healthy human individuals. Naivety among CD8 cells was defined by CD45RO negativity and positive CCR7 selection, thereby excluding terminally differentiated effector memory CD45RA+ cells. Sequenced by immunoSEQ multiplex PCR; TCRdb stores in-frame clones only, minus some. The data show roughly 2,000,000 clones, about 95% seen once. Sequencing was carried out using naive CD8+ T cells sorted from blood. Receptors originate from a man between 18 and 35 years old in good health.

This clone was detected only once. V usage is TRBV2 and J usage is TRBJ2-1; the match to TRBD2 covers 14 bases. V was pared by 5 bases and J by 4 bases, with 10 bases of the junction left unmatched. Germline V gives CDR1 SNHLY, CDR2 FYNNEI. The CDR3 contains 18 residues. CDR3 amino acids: CASSPLGTSGGVYNEQFF. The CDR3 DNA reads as TGTGCCAGCAGTCCTTTAGGGACTAGCGGGGGAGTATACAATGAGCAGTTCTTC.

The CDR3 sequence: CASSLSVRGAIYEQFF. The CDR3 region has the DNA TGTGCCAGCAGTTTATCGGTCCGGGGGGCAATCTATGAGCAGTTCTTC. The gene calls are TRBV27 and TRBJ2-1, with D possibly matching TRBD2 (7 bases). Germline CDR1 and CDR2: MNHEY and SMNVEV (reference sequence). This CDR3 is 16 amino acids long. V was trimmed by 0 bases and J by 8 bases, leaving 17 bases between them.

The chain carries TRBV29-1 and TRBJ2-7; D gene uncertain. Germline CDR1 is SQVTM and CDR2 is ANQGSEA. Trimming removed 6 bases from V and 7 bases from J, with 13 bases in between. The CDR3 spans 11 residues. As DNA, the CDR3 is TGCAGCGTCCCGGACGGGTCAGAGCAGTACTTC. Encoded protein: CSVPDGSEQYF.

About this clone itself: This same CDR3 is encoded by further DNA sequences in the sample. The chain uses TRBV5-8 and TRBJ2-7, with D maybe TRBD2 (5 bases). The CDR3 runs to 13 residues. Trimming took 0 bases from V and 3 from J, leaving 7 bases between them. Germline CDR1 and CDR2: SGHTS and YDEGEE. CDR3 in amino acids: CASSLGGGYEQYF. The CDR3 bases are TGTGCCAGCAGCTTGGGCGGAGGCTACGAGCAGTACTTC.

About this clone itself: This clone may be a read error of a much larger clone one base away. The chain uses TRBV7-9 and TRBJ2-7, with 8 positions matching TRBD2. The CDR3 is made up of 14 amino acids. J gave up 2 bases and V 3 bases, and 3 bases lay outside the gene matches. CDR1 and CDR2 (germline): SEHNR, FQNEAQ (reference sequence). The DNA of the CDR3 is TGTGCCAGCAGCTTCGGGGGGGCCCCCTACGAGCAGTACTTC. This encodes CASSFGGAPYEQYF.

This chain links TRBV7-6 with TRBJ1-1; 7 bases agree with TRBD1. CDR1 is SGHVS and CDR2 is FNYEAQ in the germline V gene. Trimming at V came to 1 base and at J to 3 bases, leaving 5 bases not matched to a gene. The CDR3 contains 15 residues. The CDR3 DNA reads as TGTGCCAGCAGCTTAGAACAGGGGTTGTACACTGAAGCTTTCTTT. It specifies CASSLEQGLYTEAFF.

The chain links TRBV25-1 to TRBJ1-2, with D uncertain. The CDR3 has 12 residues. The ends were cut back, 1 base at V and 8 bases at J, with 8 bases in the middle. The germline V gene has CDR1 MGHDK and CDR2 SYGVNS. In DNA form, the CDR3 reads TGTGCCAGCAGTGAATCCCCTTTGGGCTACACCTTC. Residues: CASSESPLGYTF.

The CDR3 protein is CASSLILAGGFTDTQYF. As DNA, the CDR3 is TGTGCCAGCAGCCTGATACTAGCGGGGGGCTTCACAGATACGCAGTATTTT. V gene TRBV7-9 combines with J gene TRBJ2-3; TRBD2 aligns across 12 bases. The CDR3 is 17 residues long. Germline CDR1 and CDR2: SEHNR and FQNEAQ (reference sequence). The trim removed 5 bases at V and 2 bases at J, leaving 8 bases unmatched.

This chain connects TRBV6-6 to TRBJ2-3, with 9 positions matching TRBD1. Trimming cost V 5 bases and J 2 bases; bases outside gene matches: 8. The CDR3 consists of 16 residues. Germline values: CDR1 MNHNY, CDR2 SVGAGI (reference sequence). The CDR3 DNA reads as TGTGCCAGCAGTGCGGACAGGGGATTTCCCACAGATACGCAGTATTTT. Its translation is CASSADRGFPTDTQYF.

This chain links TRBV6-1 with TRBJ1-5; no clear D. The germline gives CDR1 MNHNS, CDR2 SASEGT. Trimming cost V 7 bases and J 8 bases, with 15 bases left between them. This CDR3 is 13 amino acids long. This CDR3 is CASNPEGMEPQHF. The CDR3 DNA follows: TGTGCCAGCAACCCAGAAGGGATGGAGCCCCAGCATTTT.

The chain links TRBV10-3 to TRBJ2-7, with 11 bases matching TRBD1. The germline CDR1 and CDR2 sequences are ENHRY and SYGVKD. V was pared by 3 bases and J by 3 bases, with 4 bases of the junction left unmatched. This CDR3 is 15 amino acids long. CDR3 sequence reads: CAISDPGTGGYEQYF. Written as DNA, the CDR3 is TGTGCCATCAGTGACCCCGGGACAGGGGGCTACGAGCAGTACTTC.

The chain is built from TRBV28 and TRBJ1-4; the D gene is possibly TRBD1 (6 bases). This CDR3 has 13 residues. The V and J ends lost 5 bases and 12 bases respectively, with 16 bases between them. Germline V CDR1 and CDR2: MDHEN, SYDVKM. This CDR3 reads CASSPRQDLELFF. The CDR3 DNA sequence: TGTGCCAGCAGTCCAAGACAGGATCTGGAACTGTTTTTT.

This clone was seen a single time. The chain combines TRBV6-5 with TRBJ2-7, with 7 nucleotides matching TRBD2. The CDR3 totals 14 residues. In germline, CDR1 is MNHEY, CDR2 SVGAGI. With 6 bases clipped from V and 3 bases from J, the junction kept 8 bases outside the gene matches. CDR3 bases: TGTGCCAGCAGGCCTAGCGGAGCAAACTACGAGCAGTACTTC. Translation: CASRPSGANYEQYF.

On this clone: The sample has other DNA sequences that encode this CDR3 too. This chain's CDR3 is CASSGEGTGELFF. The CDR3 region has the DNA TGTGCCAGCAGCGGAGAAGGCACCGGGGAGCTGTTTTTT. This rearrangement joins TRBV9 to TRBJ2-2; D is undetermined. Trimming took off 3 bases at V and 4 bases at J, with 7 bases between the two ends. The germline gives CDR1 SGDLS, CDR2 YYNGEE. CDR3 length: 13 residues.

CDR3 protein: CSALTPTAYEQYF. The CDR3 DNA follows: TGCAGCGCCCTGACTCCAACTGCCTACGAGCAGTACTTC. The chain employs TRBV29-1 and TRBJ2-7; D is undetermined. The germline V gene has CDR1 SQVTM and CDR2 ANQGSEA. This CDR3 is built from 13 residues. V shed 7 bases and J shed 2 bases, with 15 bases lying between them.

CDR3 bases: TGTGCCAGCAGCCTCCGGACAGACAGGACTGAAGCTTTCTTT. It is translated as CASSLRTDRTEAFF. The J gene is TRBJ1-1, the V gene TRBV9; D is perhaps TRBD1 (6 bases). The CDR3 consists of 14 residues. Looked up from germline, CDR1 is SGDLS and CDR2 is YYNGEE. V lost 4 bases, J lost 5 bases, and 15 bases lay in between.

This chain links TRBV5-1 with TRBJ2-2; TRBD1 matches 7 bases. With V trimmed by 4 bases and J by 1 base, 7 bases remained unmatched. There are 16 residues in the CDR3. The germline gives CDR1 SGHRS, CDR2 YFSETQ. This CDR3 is CASSPWGTVNTGELFF. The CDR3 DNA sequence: TGCGCCAGCAGCCCTTGGGGGACAGTGAACACCGGGGAGCTGTTTTTT.

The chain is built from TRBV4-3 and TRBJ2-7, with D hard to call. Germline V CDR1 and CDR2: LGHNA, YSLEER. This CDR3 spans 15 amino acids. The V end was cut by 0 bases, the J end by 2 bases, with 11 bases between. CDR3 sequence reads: CASSQDIGDTYEQYF. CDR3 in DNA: TGCGCCAGCAGCCAAGATATAGGCGACACCTACGAGCAGTACTTC.

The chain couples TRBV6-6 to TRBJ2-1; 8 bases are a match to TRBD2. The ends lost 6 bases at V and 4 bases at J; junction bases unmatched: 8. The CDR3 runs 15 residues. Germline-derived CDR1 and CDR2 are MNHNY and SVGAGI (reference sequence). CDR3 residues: CASSPGTRPYNEQFF. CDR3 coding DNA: TGTGCCAGCAGCCCCGGGACTAGACCTTACAATGAGCAGTTCTTC.

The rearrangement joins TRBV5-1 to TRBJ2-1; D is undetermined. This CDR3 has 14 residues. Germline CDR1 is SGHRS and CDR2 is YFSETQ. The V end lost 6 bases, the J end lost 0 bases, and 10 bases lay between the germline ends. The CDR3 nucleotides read TGCGCCAGCACACCGGGCAGCTCCTACAATGAGCAGTTCTTC. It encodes CASTPGSSYNEQFF.